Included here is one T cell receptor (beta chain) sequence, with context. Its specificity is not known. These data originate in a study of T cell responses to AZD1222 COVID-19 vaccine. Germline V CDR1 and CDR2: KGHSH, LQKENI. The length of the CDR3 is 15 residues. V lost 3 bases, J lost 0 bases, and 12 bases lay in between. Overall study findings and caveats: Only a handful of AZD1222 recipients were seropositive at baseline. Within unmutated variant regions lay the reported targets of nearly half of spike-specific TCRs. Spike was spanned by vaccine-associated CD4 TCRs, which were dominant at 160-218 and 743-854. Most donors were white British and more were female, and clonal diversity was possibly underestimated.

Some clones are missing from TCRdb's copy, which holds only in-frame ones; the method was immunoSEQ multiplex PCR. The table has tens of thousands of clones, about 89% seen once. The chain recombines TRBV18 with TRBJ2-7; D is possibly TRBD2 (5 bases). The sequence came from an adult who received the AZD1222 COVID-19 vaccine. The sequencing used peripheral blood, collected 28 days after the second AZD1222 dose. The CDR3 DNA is TGTGCCAGCTCACCGGACCGACTAAGCTCCTACGAGCAGTACTTC. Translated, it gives CASSPDRLSSYEQYF.